Here is one T cell receptor beta chain with its context. As yet, its antigen is unknown. These data come from a study of shared clonotypes between healthy human individuals. Overall study findings and caveats: With several donors compared, roughly 4.9% of naive CD4 clonotypes were shared.

V was shortened by 4 bases and J by 4 bases, with 12 bases between the two germline ends. Germline V gene sequence: CDR1 PRHDT, CDR2 FYEKMQ (reference sequence). This CDR3 region has 14 residues. Cells designated naive CD8 were CD45RO-negative and were positively selected for CCR7, with terminally differentiated effector memory CD45RA+ cells excluded. Caucasian adults residing in Nashville, Tennessee made up all the donors. The sorted-subset replicate PCRs were given 150 to 250 ng DNA, which is around 29,000 T cell genomes. The protocol was immunoSEQ multiplex PCR, while the TCRdb copy is restricted to in-frame clones and leaves out a portion. The sample consists of some 2 million clones, about 95% of them appearing once.

The receptor's source is a young man in good health. The sample taken for sequencing was naive CD8+ T cells sorted from blood. The chain couples TRBV13 to TRBJ2-3, with D tentatively TRBD2 (6 bases). CDR3 region: CASSYGGSPDTQYF. As DNA, the CDR3 is TGTGCCAGCAGCTATGGGGGGTCTCCAGATACGCAGTATTTT.